These 22 T cell receptor beta chains were all obtained from the same sample, sequenced in a study of T cell responses to AZD1222 COVID-19 vaccine. Profiled with immunoSEQ multiplex PCR; TCRdb holds only in-frame clones, not every one. The table includes 85,000 to 130,000 clones, around 86% detected once. The sample here was peripheral blood, taken 28 days after the second dose of the MenACWY control vaccine. These receptors originate from an adult who received the MenACWY meningococcal vaccine as a control.

This clone was recorded only once. This chain links TRBV5-1 with TRBJ2-7, with 9 bases lining up with TRBD1. Trimming removed 4 bases from V and 5 bases from J; junction bases left unmatched: 7. Germline lookup yields CDR1 SGHRS and CDR2 YFSETQ. CDR3 length: 14 amino acids. The CDR3 DNA reads as TGCGCCAGCAGCCGCACAGGGGGCGTTAACGAGCAGTACTTC. Translation: CASSRTGGVNEQYF.

The chain has TRBV30 and TRBJ1-1; no clear D. Germline CDR1 GTSNPN, CDR2 SVGIG (reference sequence). V was shortened by 0 bases and J by 1 base, with 3 bases between the two germline ends. This CDR3 comprises 12 residues. The CDR3 protein is CAWSVGNTEAFF. The CDR3 DNA reads as TGTGCCTGGAGTGTAGGGAACACTGAAGCTTTCTTT. The whole variable domain, remainder taken from reference TRBV30 and TRBJ1-1, is SQTIHQWPATLVQPVGSPLSLECTVEGTSNPNLYWYRQAAGRGLQLLFYSVGIGQISSEVPQNLSASRPQDRQFILSSKKLLLSDSGFYLCAWSVGNTEAFFGQGTRLTVV.

The chain joins TRBV7-2 to TRBJ1-2, with TRBD1 as a possible D gene (6 bases). The CDR3 is made up of 16 amino acids. Germline V gene sequence: CDR1 SGHTA, CDR2 FQGNSA. V was shortened by 1 base and J by 5 bases, with 17 bases between the two germline ends. CDR3 nucleotide sequence: TGTGCCAGCAGCTTAGGAGACAGGCATCTCCCTTATGGCTACACCTTC. Protein sequence: CASSLGDRHLPYGYTF.

V usage is TRBV5-6 and J usage is TRBJ2-5; TRBD1 matches at 10 bases. Germline trimming cut 0 bases from V and 4 bases from J; bases unmatched to any gene: 3. Germline V gene data show CDR1 as SGHDT and CDR2 as YYEEEE. This CDR3 has 15 residues. CDR3 residues: CASSLGQGATETQYF. The CDR3 coding sequence is TGTGCCAGCAGCTTGGGACAGGGGGCAACAGAGACCCAGTACTTC.

The chain couples TRBV6-2 or TRBV6-3 to TRBJ2-7; 7 bases match TRBD1. The J segment lost 5 bases and the V segment lost 1 base, leaving 5 bases of the junction unmatched. The CDR3 contains 14 residues. CDR1 MNHEY and CDR2 SVGEGT come from the germline V gene. For the CDR3, the DNA is TGTGCCAGCAGTTACTTTGGCAGGGGGAACGAGCAGTACTTC. Its translation is CASSYFGRGNEQYF.

This clone was observed once. The chain uses TRBV10-3 and TRBJ2-7; the D gene is possibly TRBD1 (5 bases). Deletions cut 6 bases from V and 5 bases from J, with 8 bases between. The CDR3 sequence is 11 residues long. CDR1 and CDR2 (germline): ENHRY, SYGVKD. The CDR3 loop is CAIRETDEQYF. CDR3 nucleotide sequence: TGTGCCATCAGGGAGACAGACGAGCAGTACTTC.

The CDR3 is CAIRAQGRNTIYF. The CDR3 nucleotides are TGTGCCATCAGAGCACAGGGGAGAAACACCATATATTTT. The rearrangement joins TRBV10-3 to TRBJ1-3; 7 bases line up with TRBD1. V shed 6 bases and J 5 bases; nucleotides not matched to a gene: 4. The CDR3 is made up of 13 amino acids. Per the germline V gene, CDR1 is ENHRY and CDR2 is SYGVKD.

The V and J genes are TRBV4-3 and TRBJ2-5; D is possibly TRBD2 (7 bases). The germline V gene encodes CDR1 LGHNA and CDR2 YSLEER. The ends were cut back, 1 base at V and 5 bases at J, with 11 bases in the middle. The CDR3 contains 14 residues. CDR3 DNA sequence: TGCGCCAGCAGCCAAGCGGGGGGCATGGAGACCCAGTACTTC. This gives the protein CASSQAGGMETQYF.

The chain recombines TRBV4-1 with TRBJ2-2; 8 positions match TRBD1. J was trimmed by 3 bases and V by 2 bases; bases with no gene match: 11. The CDR3 extends over 18 amino acids. Germline V lookup: CDR1 MGHRA, CDR2 YSYEKL. CDR3 bases: TGCGCCAGCAGCCAACCAAGGGGACAGGCCTCAGACACCGGGGAGCTGTTTTTT. Amino acid sequence: CASSQPRGQASDTGELFF.

This clone occurred once. The chain links TRBV5-1 to TRBJ2-2; 7 nucleotides align to TRBD2. Germline V gives CDR1 SGHRS, CDR2 YFSETQ. The V segment lost 4 bases and the J segment 2 bases; nucleotides outside the gene matches: 8. The length of the CDR3 is 16 residues. The CDR3 bases are TGCGCCAGCAGCCACGGCGGGACTACCAACACCGGGGAGCTGTTTTTT. As protein: CASSHGGTTNTGELFF.

The CDR3 DNA follows: TGTGCCAGCAGCCCTACCGGGACACGTAACACCGGGGAGCTGTTTTTT. It translates to CASSPTGTRNTGELFF. The chain links TRBV3-1 (or the pseudogene TRBV3-2) to TRBJ2-2; D perhaps matches TRBD1 (6 bases). Trimming cost V 4 bases and J 2 bases, with 14 bases left between them. The length of the CDR3 is 16 residues. Per germline, CDR1 LGHDT and CDR2 YNNKEL (reference sequence).

This clone occurred once. This CDR3 is also generated by other DNA sequences in the sample. V usage is TRBV7-2 and J usage is TRBJ1-5; possible D gene TRBD1, 6 bases. Germline V gene data show CDR1 as SGHTA and CDR2 as FQGNSA. The ends were cut back, 5 bases at V and 5 bases at J, with 10 bases in the middle. This CDR3 spans 13 amino acids. The CDR3 sequence: CASSGGADQPQHF. CDR3 sequence (DNA): TGTGCCAGCAGCGGGGGGGCGGATCAGCCCCAGCATTTT.

This chain uses TRBV6-5 with TRBJ1-2; D is perhaps TRBD1 (6 bases). The CDR3 has 15 residues. The germline CDR1 and CDR2 sequences are MNHEY and SVGAGI. V was clipped by 5 bases and J by 7 bases, with 20 bases between them. The CDR3 DNA follows: TGTGCCAGCAGTCCGCAGGGGATCACGGTTTCTGGCTACACCTTC. Its translation is CASSPQGITVSGYTF.

This sequence joins TRBV28 and TRBJ1-3; D perhaps matches TRBD1 (6 bases). CDR3 length equals 14 residues. V lost 5 bases to trimming and J lost 4 bases, with 12 bases between them. Germline V gene data show CDR1 as MDHEN and CDR2 as SYDVKM. This CDR3 reads CASSVAQGGNTIYF. The CDR3 DNA is TGTGCCAGCAGTGTGGCTCAGGGGGGAAACACCATATATTTT.

This chain joins TRBV5-4 and TRBJ1-1; maybe TRBD1 (5 bases). This CDR3 has 16 residues. Looked up from germline, CDR1 is SGHNT and CDR2 is YYREEE (reference sequence). Trimming shortened V by 0 bases and J by 7 bases, and 19 bases separated the two germline ends. DNA of the CDR3: TGTGCCAGCAGCTTGGCAGAAGGTTTTAGGGGTTTTGAAGCTTTCTTT. It encodes CASSLAEGFRGFEAFF.

This chain joins TRBV6-5 and TRBJ2-7, with 8 positions matching TRBD1. CDR1 and CDR2 (germline): MNHEY, SVGAGI. V lost 7 bases and J lost 6; bases outside the gene matches: 11. This CDR3 is 14 amino acids long. The CDR3 sequence is CASTTLQGAIEQYF. DNA for the CDR3: TGTGCCAGCACCACCTTGCAGGGGGCGATCGAGCAGTACTTC.

The rearrangement links TRBV7-8 to TRBJ1-2; weak D call: TRBD1 (6 bases). Per germline, CDR1 SGHVS and CDR2 FQNEAQ. The CDR3 loop spans 13 amino acids. V was trimmed by 1 base and J by 3 bases, leaving 6 bases between them. The CDR3 is CASSLDRDYGYTF. The CDR3 nucleotides are TGTGCCAGCAGCTTAGACAGGGACTATGGCTACACCTTC.

The chain couples TRBV7-8 to TRBJ2-7; 8 nucleotides line up with TRBD2. Looked up from germline, CDR1 is SGHVS and CDR2 is FQNEAQ. The ends lost 5 bases at V and 2 bases at J; junction bases unmatched: 8. The CDR3 is made up of 15 amino acids. The CDR3 region is CASSPIGGAPYEQYF. As DNA, the CDR3 is TGTGCCAGCAGCCCCATCGGGGGGGCACCCTACGAGCAGTACTTC.

J is TRBJ2-7 and V is TRBV28; D tentatively reads TRBD1 or TRBD2 (5 bases each). The germline CDR1 and CDR2 sequences are MDHEN and SYDVKM. This CDR3 comprises 15 residues. V shed 2 bases and J shed 2 bases, with 13 bases lying between them. In nucleotides, the CDR3 is TGTGCCAGCAGTTTAACTGCGGGCAGGGCCTACGAGCAGTACTTC. Its translation is CASSLTAGRAYEQYF.

V usage is TRBV9 and J usage is TRBJ1-1, with unresolved D. CDR1 and CDR2 from the germline V gene are SGDLS and YYNGEE. The V and J ends lost 4 bases and 1 base respectively, with 11 bases between them. CDR3 length: 14 amino acids. In DNA form, the CDR3 reads TGTGCCAGCAGCTTTCAGACGGAGAACACTGAAGCTTTCTTT. It translates to CASSFQTENTEAFF.

The rearrangement links TRBV4-2 to TRBJ2-2; 7 nucleotides align to TRBD1. CDR3 length equals 15 residues. V gave up 8 bases and J gave up 5 bases; unmatched junction bases: 11. The germline CDR1 and CDR2 sequences are LGHNA and YNFKEQ. The CDR3: CASAKGAGETGELFF. The DNA of the CDR3 is TGTGCCAGCGCGAAGGGGGCAGGGGAAACCGGGGAGCTGTTTTTT.

The V gene is TRBV5-1, the J gene TRBJ2-1, with D perhaps TRBD1 (5 bases). From germline, CDR1 is SGHRS and CDR2 YFSETQ. The V end lost 0 bases, the J end lost 2 bases, and 12 bases lay between the germline ends. This CDR3 comprises 16 residues. This chain's CDR3 is CASSLARAPTYNEQFF. In nucleotides, the CDR3 is TGCGCCAGCAGCTTGGCCAGGGCCCCTACCTACAATGAGCAGTTCTTC.